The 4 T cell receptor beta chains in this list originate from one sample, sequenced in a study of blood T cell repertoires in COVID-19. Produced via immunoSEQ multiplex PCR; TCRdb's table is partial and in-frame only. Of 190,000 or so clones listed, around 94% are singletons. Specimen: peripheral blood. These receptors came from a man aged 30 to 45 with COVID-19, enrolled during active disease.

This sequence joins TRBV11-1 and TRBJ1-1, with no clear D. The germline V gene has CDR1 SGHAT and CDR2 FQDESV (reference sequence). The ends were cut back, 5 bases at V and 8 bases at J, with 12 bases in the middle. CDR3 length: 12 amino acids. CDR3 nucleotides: TGTGCCAGCAGCCTAGACACGCCGGAAGCTTTCTTT. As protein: CASSLDTPEAFF.

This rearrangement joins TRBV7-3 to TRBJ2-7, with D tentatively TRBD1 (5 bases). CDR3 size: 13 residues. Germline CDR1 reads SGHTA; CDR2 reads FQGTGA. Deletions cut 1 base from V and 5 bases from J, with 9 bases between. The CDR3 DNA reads TGTGCCAGCAGCTTAAGCAGGGTCGACGAGCAGTACTTC. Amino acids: CASSLSRVDEQYF. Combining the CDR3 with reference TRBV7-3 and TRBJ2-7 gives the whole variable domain GAGVSQTPSNKVTEKGKYVELRCDPISGHTALYWYRQSLGQGPEFLIYFQGTGAADDSGLPNDRFFAVRPEGSVSTLKIQRTERGDSAVYLCASSLSRVDEQYFGPGTRLTVT.

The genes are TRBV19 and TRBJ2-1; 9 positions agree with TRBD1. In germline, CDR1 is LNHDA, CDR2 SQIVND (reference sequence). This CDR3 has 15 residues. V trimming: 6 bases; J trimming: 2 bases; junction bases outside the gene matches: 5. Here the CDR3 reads CASSPTGGAYNEQFF. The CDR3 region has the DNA TGTGCCAGTAGCCCTACAGGGGGCGCCTACAATGAGCAGTTCTTC.

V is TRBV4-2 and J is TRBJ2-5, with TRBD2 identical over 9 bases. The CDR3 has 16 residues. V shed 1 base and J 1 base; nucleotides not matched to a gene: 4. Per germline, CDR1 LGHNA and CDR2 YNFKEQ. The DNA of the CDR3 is TGTGCCAGCAGCCAAGTGCTAGCGGGGTTCCAAGAGACCCAGTACTTC. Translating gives CASSQVLAGFQETQYF.